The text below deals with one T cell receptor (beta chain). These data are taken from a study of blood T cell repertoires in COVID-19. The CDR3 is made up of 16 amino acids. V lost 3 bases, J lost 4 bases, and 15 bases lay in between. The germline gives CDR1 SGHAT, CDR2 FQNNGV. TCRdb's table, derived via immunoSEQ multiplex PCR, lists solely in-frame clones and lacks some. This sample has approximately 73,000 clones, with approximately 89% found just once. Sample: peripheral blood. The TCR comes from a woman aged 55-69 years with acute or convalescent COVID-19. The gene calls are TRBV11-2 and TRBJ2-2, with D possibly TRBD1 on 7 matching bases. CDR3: CASSFSYRGGTGELFF. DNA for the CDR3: TGTGCCAGCAGCTTTAGTTACAGGGGAGGCACCGGGGAGCTGTTTTTT. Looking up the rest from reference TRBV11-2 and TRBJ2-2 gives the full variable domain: EAGVAQSPRYKIIEKRQSVAFWCNPISGHATLYWYQQILGQGPKLLIQFQNNGVVDDSQLPKDRFSAERLKGVDSTLKIQPAKLEDSAVYLCASSFSYRGGTGELFFGEGSRLTVL.